The source of this T cell receptor beta chain is a study of shared clonotypes between healthy human individuals. Overall study findings and caveats: Among donors, the sharing of clonotypes was expected to be influenced by sequencing depth.

V lost 0 bases and J 4 bases, leaving 14 bases between the germline ends. The CDR3 is made up of 16 amino acids. The germline V gene has CDR1 MNHEY and CDR2 SMNVEV (reference sequence). Note on this clone: Its antigen is as yet unknown.

CD8 cells classed as naive were CD45RO-negative and positively selected for CCR7, excluding terminally differentiated effector memory CD45RA+ cells. Produced via immunoSEQ multiplex PCR; TCRdb's table is partial and in-frame only. The data show about 680,000 clones, with under 95% seen just once and about 24% held by the top ten. The sample comprised naive CD8+ T cells sorted from blood. The chain couples TRBV27 to TRBJ2-3; TRBD2 is a possible D gene (6 bases). The clonotype comes from a man younger than 40 in good health. The DNA of the CDR3 is TGTGCCAGCAGTTTATCATGGGACTTAGGGGCAGATACGCAGTATTTT. It yields the protein CASSLSWDLGADTQYF.